This record covers a single TCR beta chain. Antigen unknown. Researchers prepared the TCRbeta library using unique molecular identifiers, the study reports. TCRdb independently ran MiXCR on the PCR reads; one entry per CDR3 protein. Among approximately 650,000 distinct CDR3 sequences, around 13% were seen once, and the ten largest hold around 0.76%. This entry belongs to a study of T-cell reconstitution after alpha-beta-depleted transplantation in children. Study-wide points: T cells produced anew were the main source of T-cell counts and diversity one year after transplant. After transplant, high TCRbeta diversity at day 60 in some patients arose from surviving recipient T cells and thymic progenitors. Several hundred expanded graft clones reportedly were the source of alpha-beta T cells about two months after transplant.

The ends were cut back, 0 bases at V and 2 bases at J, with 11 bases in the middle. Germline V CDR1 and CDR2: SGDLS, YYNGEE. The CDR3 is made up of 15 amino acids. This clonotype originated in a girl aged 2 to 9 with congenital amegakaryocytic thrombocytopenia, due to receive a stem cell transplant. The source was PBMCs, collected before TCRalphabeta/CD19-depleted stem cell transplant. V usage is TRBV9 and J usage is TRBJ2-5, with D unresolved. The CDR3 region has the DNA TGTGCCAGCAGCGTAGATCCCAGTCTTCAAGAGACCCAGTACTTC. As protein: CASSVDPSLQETQYF.